This T cell receptor beta chain was profiled in a study of PD-1 blockade in classical Hodgkin lymphoma. Turning to the study itself: Nivolumab 3 mg/kg was given intravenously every 2 weeks.

Generated by immunoSEQ multiplex PCR, the TCRdb table keeps only in-frame clones and is missing some. The sample has around 66,000 clones, 71% seen once; the top ten hold just over 9%. In every patient, relapse followed autologous stem cell transplantation, while exposure to brentuximab vedotin differed. With 6 bases clipped from V and 4 bases from J, the junction kept 7 bases outside the gene matches. The CDR3 loop spans 15 amino acids. Per the germline V gene, CDR1 is PRHDT and CDR2 is FYEKMQ (reference sequence). Findings of the study overall: Significantly greater TCR diversity emerged by C4D1 in CD4+ cells but not CD8+ cells.

As to this clone: Its antigen is not identified.

The chain uses TRBV13 and TRBJ1-1, with TRBD1 matching 11 bases. The sample was peripheral blood mononuclear cells (PBMCs), taken before the second cycle of nivolumab. This receptor was identified in a human donor with classical Hodgkin lymphoma. The chain's CDR3 is CASSSGTGGITEAFF. The CDR3 DNA sequence: TGTGCCAGCAGTTCCGGGACAGGGGGGATCACTGAAGCTTTCTTT. Full variable domain (missing parts from reference TRBV13 and TRBJ1-1): AAGVIQSPRHLIKEKRETATLKCYPIPRHDTVYWYQQGPGQDPQFLISFYEKMQSDKGSIPDRFSAQQFSDYHSELNMSSLELGDSALYFCASSSGTGGITEAFFGQGTRLTVV.